The 10 T cell receptor beta chains below come from one sample, sequenced in a study of identical twins (TCRdb year 2016). The library was prepared using 5' RACE. The listed sequencing device is Illumina HiSeq 2000. The public reads were run again by TCRdb, first through fastp at Q25 and then through MiXCR, and only productive beta chains were kept. One record per CDR3 amino acid sequence lists the most common genes and DNA. The sample table holds 1.5 million to 2 million distinct CDR3 sequences, of which under 35% were seen once. Of the sample, about 0.27% is held by the ten largest clones. The sample was cord blood. The receptors were gathered from a newborn girl in good health.

The table lists this clonotype with a few counts. This chain's CDR3 is CASSRRGLAGRVQDNEQFF. For the CDR3, the DNA is TGTGCCAGCAGCCGACGCGGACTAGCGGGAAGGGTTCAAGACAATGAGCAGTTCTTC. The J gene is TRBJ2-1, the V gene TRBV4-2; 12 positions agree with TRBD2. CDR1 and CDR2 (germline): LGHNA, YNFKEQ. J lost 5 bases, V lost 4 bases, and 15 bases had no gene match. The CDR3 is 19 amino acids.

This clonotype was counted a few times. The gene calls are TRBV6-6 and TRBJ2-7, with D unclear. V was pared by 7 bases and J by 2 bases, with 18 bases between. Germline CDR1 and CDR2: MNHNY and SVGAGI (reference sequence). The CDR3 spans 15 residues. The CDR3, as DNA: TGTGCCAGCATTTCCTCCGATGGACCTGCCTACGAGCAGTACTTC. Translation gives CASISSDGPAYEQYF.

V gene TRBV30 combines with J gene TRBJ1-1; no firm D call. Trimming took 0 bases from V and 1 from J, leaving 6 bases between them. CDR1 is GTSNPN, CDR2 SVGIG, per germline (reference sequence). CDR3 length: 13 amino acids. The CDR3 sequence is CAWSVQPNTEAFF. In DNA, the CDR3 is TGTGCCTGGAGTGTACAGCCGAACACTGAAGCTTTCTTT.

This chain joins TRBV6-1 and TRBJ2-1; TRBD2 aligns across 7 bases. Germline V gives CDR1 MNHNS, CDR2 SASEGT. The length of the CDR3 is 16 residues. V was pared by 7 bases and J by 1 base, with 10 bases of the junction left unmatched. Written as DNA, the CDR3 is TGTGCCAGCACCACCTTCACGGGAGGTTCCTACAATGAGCAGTTCTTC. Translating it yields CASTTFTGGSYNEQFF.

The V gene is TRBV7-2, the J gene TRBJ2-3; unclear D gene. The CDR3 spans 15 residues. Per the germline V gene, CDR1 is SGHTA and CDR2 is FQGNSA. Trimming cost V 0 bases and J 2 bases, with 9 bases left between them. CDR3 residues: CASSLAGPFTDTQYF. CDR3 sequence (DNA): TGTGCCAGCAGCTTAGCAGGGCCGTTCACAGATACGCAGTATTTT.

The V gene is TRBV5-5, the J gene TRBJ2-1; D assignment may be TRBD1 or TRBD2 (5 bases each). Germline assignment: CDR1 SGHKS and CDR2 YYEKEE (reference sequence). V dropped 4 bases and J dropped 8 bases, with 19 bases sitting between them. This CDR3 is 15 amino acids long. The CDR3 coding sequence is TGTGCCAGCAGCGCCGAGGGGATACAGTTCCATGAGCAGTTCTTC. Translating gives CASSAEGIQFHEQFF.

The rearrangement joins TRBV16 to TRBJ1-6, with TRBD1 matching over 9 bases. J gave up 5 bases and V 5 bases, and 7 bases lay outside the gene matches. Germline V gene lookup returns CDR1 KGHSY and CDR2 FQNENV. This CDR3 comprises 16 residues. CDR3 DNA: TGTGCCAGCAGCGCGGACAGGGGAGCCAATAATTCACCCCTCCACTTT. Translated, it gives CASSADRGANNSPLHF.

J is TRBJ1-1 and V is TRBV3-1, with TRBD1 identical over 8 bases. The V gene's germline CDR1 is LGHDT and CDR2 YNNKEL (reference sequence). This CDR3 is 17 amino acids long. The trim removed 2 bases at V and 1 base at J, leaving 9 bases unmatched. The CDR3 here is CASSQFRGLWGNTEAFF. CDR3 DNA sequence: TGTGCCAGCAGCCAATTCAGGGGGCTCTGGGGGAACACTGAAGCTTTCTTT. The variable domain in full, with the rest retrieved from reference TRBV3-1 and TRBJ1-1, is DTAVSQTPKYLVTQMGNDKSIKCEQNLGHDTMYWYKQDSKKFLKIMFSYNNKELIINETVPNRFSPKSPDKAHLNLHINSLELGDSAVYFCASSQFRGLWGNTEAFFGQGTRLTVV.

This clonotype was picked up a small number of times. The chain couples TRBV2 to TRBJ1-6, with D possibly TRBD1 on 6 matching bases. The CDR3 has 15 amino acids. V lost 8 bases, J lost 9 bases, and 20 bases lay in between. The germline V gene encodes CDR1 SNHLY and CDR2 FYNNEI. DNA of the CDR3: TGTGCCAGCGCTACGACGGGACAAGGGTCTTCACCCCTCCACTTT. It encodes CASATTGQGSSPLHF.

This sequence joins TRBV20-1 and TRBJ2-5, with TRBD2 as a possible D gene (5 bases). The V and J ends lost 2 bases and 11 bases respectively, with 24 bases between them. Germline V gene sequence: CDR1 DFQATT, CDR2 SNEGSKA (reference sequence). The CDR3 has 15 residues. The CDR3 is CSARTPSGHYNEQYF. DNA of the CDR3: TGCAGTGCTAGAACCCCCAGCGGCCACTACAATGAGCAGTACTTC.